This entry lists 8 T cell receptor beta chains sequenced from one sample in a study of T cell changes during pregnancy in multiple sclerosis. Profiled with immunoSEQ multiplex PCR; TCRdb holds only in-frame clones, not every one. The sample consists of tens of thousands of clones, approximately 94% of them appearing once. Material: peripheral blood, obtained in the third trimester of pregnancy. All receptors come from a female donor with multiple sclerosis, enrolled in a pregnancy study.

The chain links TRBV7-6 to TRBJ2-3; no clear D. Germline V gene sequence: CDR1 SGHVS, CDR2 FNYEAQ. The CDR3 extends over 14 amino acids. The germline V and J ends were trimmed by 1 base and 2 bases, with 7 bases remaining between them. CDR3: CASSLDSTTDTQYF. The CDR3 nucleotides are TGTGCCAGCAGCTTAGACAGTACCACAGATACGCAGTATTTT. The variable domain in full, with the rest retrieved from reference TRBV7-6 and TRBJ2-3, is GAGVSQSPRYKVTKRGQDVALRCDPISGHVSLYWYRQALGQGPEFLTYFNYEAQQDKSGLPNDRFSAERPEGSISTLTIQRTEQRDSAMYRCASSLDSTTDTQYFGPGTRLTVL.

The CDR3 is CASSDPRGEAFF. DNA of the CDR3: TGTGCCAGCAGTGACCCCAGGGGAGAAGCTTTCTTT. V usage is TRBV6-4 and J usage is TRBJ1-1; the D gene is possibly TRBD1 (6 bases). V lost 2 bases, J lost 8 bases, and 9 bases lay in between. The CDR3 length is 12 residues. Germline assignment: CDR1 MRHNA and CDR2 SNTAGT.

V and J are TRBV29-1 and TRBJ2-7; possibly TRBD1 for D (5 bases). The CDR3 has 11 amino acids. The germline CDR1 and CDR2 sequences are SQVTM and ANQGSEA. V was cut by 1 base and J by 5 bases, with 6 bases left in between. The CDR3 here is CSVEAGNEQYF. In nucleotides, the CDR3 is TGCAGCGTTGAAGCAGGGAACGAGCAGTACTTC.

The table lists this clone with a count of one. CDR3: CASSLLPDRGQNNEQFF. CDR3 sequence (DNA): TGTGCCAGCAGCTTGCTTCCTGACAGGGGGCAAAACAATGAGCAGTTCTTC. The chain recombines TRBV5-4 with TRBJ2-1; 10 bases are shared with TRBD1. Trimming removed 1 base from V and 5 bases from J; junction bases left unmatched: 9. Germline CDR1 SGHNT, CDR2 YYREEE (reference sequence). The CDR3 runs to 17 residues.

This rearrangement joins TRBV5-1 to TRBJ1-1; unclear D gene. The CDR3 contains 14 residues. The V end was cut by 0 bases, the J end by 1 base, with 7 bases between. Germline V gene data show CDR1 as SGHRS and CDR2 as YFSETQ. The DNA of the CDR3 is TGCGCCAGCAGCTTGGATCTCGGGAACACTGAAGCTTTCTTT. This translates into CASSLDLGNTEAFF.

The chain recombines TRBV28 with TRBJ2-5; TRBD1 is a possible D gene (5 bases). Trimming cost V 3 bases and J 3 bases, with 11 bases left between them. Germline CDR1 reads MDHEN; CDR2 reads SYDVKM. The CDR3 runs to 14 residues. CDR3 in amino acids: CASSLGHRKETQYF. The CDR3 nucleotides read TGTGCCAGCAGTTTGGGGCACAGAAAAGAGACCCAGTACTTC.

This chain uses TRBV7-9 with TRBJ1-3, with D possibly matching TRBD1 (6 bases). Germline V lookup: CDR1 SEHNR, CDR2 FQNEAQ (reference sequence). Trimming removed 2 bases at V and 1 base at J, with 12 bases between. The CDR3 runs 16 residues. Here the CDR3 reads CASSLLSGASGNTIYF. For the CDR3, the DNA is TGTGCCAGCAGCTTACTTTCAGGGGCTTCTGGAAACACCATATATTTT.

As DNA, the CDR3 is TGCAGTGCTAGACGAGATCAGCCCCAGCATTTT. Residues: CSARRDQPQHF. The chain employs TRBV20-1 and TRBJ1-5; D is ambiguous. Germline loops: CDR1 DFQATT, CDR2 SNEGSKA (reference sequence). The V end lost 2 bases, the J end lost 5 bases, and 4 bases lay between the germline ends. This CDR3 has 11 residues.